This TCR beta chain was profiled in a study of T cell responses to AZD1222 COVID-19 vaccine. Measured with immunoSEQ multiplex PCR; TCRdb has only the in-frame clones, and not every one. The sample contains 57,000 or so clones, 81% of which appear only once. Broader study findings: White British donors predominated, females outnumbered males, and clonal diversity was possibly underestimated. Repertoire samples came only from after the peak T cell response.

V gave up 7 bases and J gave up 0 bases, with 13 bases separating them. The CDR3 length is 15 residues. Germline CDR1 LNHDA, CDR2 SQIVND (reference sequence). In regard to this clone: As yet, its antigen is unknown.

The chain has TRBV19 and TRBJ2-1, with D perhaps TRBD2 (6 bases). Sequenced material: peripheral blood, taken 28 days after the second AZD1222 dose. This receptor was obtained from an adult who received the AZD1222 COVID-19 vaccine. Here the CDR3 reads CASKEGRFSYNEQFF. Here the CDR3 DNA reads TGTGCCAGTAAGGAGGGGCGATTCTCCTACAATGAGCAGTTCTTC.